This T cell receptor beta chain was identified in a study of blood T cell repertoires in COVID-19. Study at large: Italy, Spain and the United States were the sources of the convalescent and acute COVID-19 samples.

Authors' methods: For nucleated cells, counts were estimated from reference gene primer amplification. Using immunoSEQ multiplex PCR, the repertoire was profiled, and TCRdb retains in-frame clones only, with some absent. For V, J and clone size, that table is used; D and trimming come from the DNA. The sample lists over 110,000 clones, 88% occurring once. Germline CDR1 is MRHNA and CDR2 is SNTAGT. The CDR3 contains 18 residues. V lost 6 bases and J lost 2, with 20 bases in between. The origin of this receptor is a woman in her fifties or sixties with acute or convalescent COVID-19. The J gene is TRBJ2-6, the V gene TRBV6-4; D is perhaps TRBD2 (6 bases). Sequencing used peripheral blood. CDR3 residues: CASRGLPRISTGANVLTF. The CDR3 DNA reads as TGTGCCAGCAGGGGACTGCCTAGGATCTCAACTGGGGCCAACGTCCTGACTTTC.